The 30 T cell receptor beta chains below all came from one sample that was sequenced in a study of tumor and adjacent non-tumor tissue in lung cancer. The template was RNA from unsorted bulk tissue. TCRbeta libraries were built with three rounds of nested PCR, modified from ARM-PCR. TCRdb redid the calling of the multiplex PCR reads with MiXCR, one entry per CDR3 protein. This repertoire shows roughly 200,000 distinct CDR3 sequences, about two thirds found once; its top ten account for about 25%. Sequenced material: lung tumor tissue. All receptors derive from a man in his sixties with non-small cell lung cancer.

To note about this clonotype: A much larger clone lies a single base off, so this may be a read error. The V gene is TRBV20-1, the J gene TRBJ1-2; TRBD1 is a possible D gene (6 bases). CDR3 length: 11 residues. V lost 8 bases, J lost 5 bases, and 12 bases lay in between. Germline CDR1 is DFQATT and CDR2 is SNEGSKA (reference sequence). The CDR3 DNA reads TGCAGTCCTCCAGGGGATTATGGCTACACCTTC. Encoded protein: CSPPGDYGYTF.

V usage is TRBV29-1 and J usage is TRBJ2-5; 9 bases align to TRBD2. This CDR3 has 14 amino acids. From germline, CDR1 is SQVTM and CDR2 ANQGSEA. V lost 4 bases, J lost 9 bases, and 12 bases stayed unmatched. CDR3 bases: TGCAGCGTTGCAAATAGCGGGGGTGGGTGTGCCCAGTACTTC. This gives the protein CSVANSGGGCAQYF.

This clonotype has a single count. This may be a read error: a much more frequent sequence differs by one nucleotide. The CDR3 here is CASSEKRGREETKYF. Written as DNA, the CDR3 is TGCGCCAGCAGTGAGAAGCGTGGCAGGGAGGAGACCAAGTACTTC. V usage is TRBV10-2 and J usage is TRBJ2-5; tentative D call: TRBD2 (6 bases). From germline, CDR1 is WSHSY and CDR2 SAAADI. CDR3 length: 15 amino acids.

Remarks on this clonotype: A read error may produce the germline difference seen at one junction end. CDR3 region: CASSPRDRSNSPLHF. In nucleotides, the CDR3 is TGTGCCAGTTCACCAAGGGACAGGTCTAATTCACCCCTCCACTTT. The genes are TRBV18 and TRBJ1-6; 8 bases align to TRBD1. CDR1 is KGHSH and CDR2 is LQKENI in the germline V gene. The CDR3 extends over 15 amino acids. Combining the CDR3 with reference TRBV18 and TRBJ1-6 gives the whole variable domain NAGVMQNPRHLVRRRGQEARLRCSPMKGHSHVYWYRQLPEEGLKFMVYLQKENIIDESGMPKERFSAEFPKEGPSILRIQQVVRGDSAAYFCASSPRDRSNSPLHFGNGTRLTVT.

This clonotype was detected once. A read error may explain this, as a much larger clone is one base away. The V call is TRBV29-1, the J call TRBJ2-7, with 9 bases lining up with TRBD1. V lost 2 bases and J lost 4; bases outside the gene matches: 12. Germline V lookup: CDR1 SQVTM, CDR2 ANQGSEA. The CDR3 spans 16 residues. The CDR3 here is CSVECDTGGFAYEQYF. For the CDR3, the DNA is TGCAGCGTTGAATGTGACACAGGGGGCTTCGCATACGAGCAGTACTTC.

About this clonotype itself: This clone may be a read error of a much larger clone one base away. This sequence joins TRBV29-1 and TRBJ2-6; tentatively, D is TRBD1 or TRBD2 (5 bases each). CDR3 length equals 16 residues. V gave up 3 bases and J gave up 0 bases, with 12 bases separating them. Germline CDR1 and CDR2: SQVTM and ANQGSEA. CDR3: CSVDCRDVSGANVLTF. The DNA of the CDR3 is TGCAGCGTTGATTGCAGGGACGTCTCTGGGGCCAACGTCCTGACTTTC.

Worth noting for this clonotype: A much more abundant neighbour one base away suggests this may be a read error. The CDR3 is CSARLGNPPQHF. The CDR3 DNA reads TGCAGTGCTAGGTTGGGGAACCCGCCCCAGCATTTT. J is TRBJ1-5 and V is TRBV20-1; D gene uncertain. The length of the CDR3 is 12 residues. Germline CDR1 reads DFQATT; CDR2 reads SNEGSKA (reference sequence). V shed 3 bases and J shed 9 bases, with 12 bases lying between them.

As to this clonotype: A junction end diverges from the germline sequence, so it may reflect a read error. This chain links TRBV7-8 with TRBJ1-1; no reliable D call. The CDR3 loop spans 13 amino acids. Germline V CDR1 and CDR2: SGHVS, FQNEAQ. The CDR3 reads CANSRGLGTEAFF. CDR3 DNA: TGTGCCAACAGCCGAGGGTTGGGCACTGAAGCTTTCTTT.

Remarks on this clonotype: Relative to the germline gene, one junction end is altered; a read error may explain this. The chain combines TRBV5-5 with TRBJ1-1, with a possible D match to TRBD1 (6 bases). The CDR3 consists of 14 residues. In germline, CDR1 is SGHKS, CDR2 YYEKEE (reference sequence). CDR3 protein: CASSVWTVNTEAIF. DNA of the CDR3: TGTGCCAGCAGCGTCTGGACAGTGAACACTGAAGCTATCTTT. Full variable domain (rest looked up from reference TRBV5-5 and TRBJ1-1): DAGVTQSPTHLIKTRGQQVTLRCSPISGHKSVSWYQQVLGQGPQFIFQYYEKEERGRGNFPDRFSARQFPNYSSELNVNALLLGDSALYLCASSVWTVNTEAIFGQGTRLTVV.

V is TRBV6-5 and J is TRBJ2-2, with 10 bases that match TRBD2. This CDR3 region has 18 residues. The V segment lost 6 bases and the J segment 0 bases; nucleotides outside the gene matches: 10. The germline V gene encodes CDR1 MNHEY and CDR2 SVGAGI. CDR3 amino acids: CASSRSGRARTNTGELFF. The DNA of the CDR3 is TGTGCCAGCAGCAGAAGCGGGAGGGCCCGGACGAACACCGGGGAGCTGTTTTTT.

Comment on this clonotype: A much bigger clone sits one base away, suggesting this may be a read error. The CDR3 DNA reads TGTGCCAGCAGTACCGTTAGTACTAGGGGGAGCAATGAGCAGTTCTTC. Its protein is CASSTVSTRGSNEQFF. The rearrangement uses TRBV12-3 or TRBV12-4 and TRBJ2-1; D may be TRBD1 (6 bases). The V end lost 5 bases, the J end lost 6 bases, and 20 bases lay between the germline ends. This CDR3 spans 16 amino acids.

Concerning this clonotype itself: This may arise from a read error, as a much more abundant clone is one base away. V is TRBV20-1 and J is TRBJ1-5; no reliable D call. CDR1 is DFQATT, CDR2 SNEGSKA, per germline (reference sequence). The V end was cut by 3 bases, the J end by 11 bases, with 20 bases between. This CDR3 spans 14 amino acids. The CDR3 here is CSARVKSEGQSQHF. CDR3 DNA: TGCAGTGCTAGGGTTAAGAGCGAAGGGCAGTCCCAGCATTTT.

With respect to this clonotype: One base away lies a much larger clone, so this may be a sequencing read error. The chain links TRBV20-1 to TRBJ1-5; 9 nucleotides agree with TRBD1. CDR3 length: 15 amino acids. Germline assignment: CDR1 DFQATT and CDR2 SNEGSKA (reference sequence). V lost 0 bases and J lost 8; bases outside the gene matches: 8. The CDR3 loop reads CSARDYGQGNEPQHF. As DNA, the CDR3 is TGCAGTGCTAGAGATTACGGACAGGGGAATGAGCCCCAGCATTTT.

This chain links TRBV11-2 with TRBJ2-5; maybe TRBD2 (5 bases). V lost 7 bases to trimming and J lost 8 bases, with 20 bases between them. This CDR3 has 14 amino acids. The V gene's germline CDR1 is SGHAT and CDR2 FQNNGV. This CDR3 is CASNFRLIRGTQYF. In DNA, the CDR3 is TGTGCCAGCAACTTCCGACTAATAAGAGGTACCCAGTACTTC.

Turning to this clonotype: Just one base apart from a much larger clone, this may be a read error. The chain employs TRBV29-1 and TRBJ1-1; 8 nucleotides line up with TRBD1. Looked up from germline, CDR1 is SQVTM and CDR2 is ANQGSEA. This CDR3 comprises 12 residues. J gave up 5 bases and V 8 bases, and 7 bases lay outside the gene matches. For the CDR3, the DNA is TGCAGCACTGGACAGGGAAAAACTGAAGCTTTCTTT. This codes for CSTGQGKTEAFF.

A word on this clonotype: Its ends do not fully match the called genes, so a read error is possible. The chain has TRBV6-1 and TRBJ2-5; D could derive from TRBD1 or TRBD2 (6 bases each). This CDR3 contains 13 residues. From germline, CDR1 is MNHNS and CDR2 SASEGT. This chain's CDR3 is CACRGLPQETQYF. The CDR3 region has the DNA TGTGCCTGCAGGGGACTGCCTCAAGAGACCCAGTACTTC.

As to this clonotype: An end of the junction differs from the germline gene, which may be a read error. The chain employs TRBV6-1 and TRBJ2-7; weak D call: TRBD2 (5 bases). The germline V gene encodes CDR1 MNHNS and CDR2 SASEGT. This CDR3 is built from 13 residues. The CDR3 spells CTSRNGGSYKQYF. The CDR3 DNA reads as TGTACCAGCAGGAACGGAGGCAGCTACAAGCAGTACTTC.

V is TRBV7-8 and J is TRBJ2-2, with D perhaps matching TRBD2 (7 bases). V dropped 10 bases and J dropped 2 bases, with 17 bases sitting between them. CDR3 length equals 15 residues. Germline values: CDR1 SGHVS, CDR2 FQNEAQ. The CDR3 coding sequence is TGTGCCAACAACTTAGGGGGGGCCAACACCGGGGAGCTGTTTTTT. It yields the protein CANNLGGANTGELFF.

With respect to this clonotype: The CDR3 carries no conserved terminal phenylalanine or tryptophan, so it likely arises from a read error. The rearrangement joins TRBV11-2 to TRBJ2-7; D is ambiguous. Trimming shortened V by 1 base and J by 5 bases, and 9 bases separated the two germline ends. CDR3 length: 13 amino acids. Germline CDR1 and CDR2: SGHAT and FQNNGV. This chain's CDR3 is CASSLVGQNEQYL. The CDR3 coding sequence is TGTGCCAGCAGCTTAGTCGGGCAGAACGAGCAGTACTTA.

In regard to this clonotype: At one boundary the junction diverges from the germline segment, which might be a read error. The V and J genes are TRBV11-2 and TRBJ2-1; no definite D call. The CDR3 sequence is 15 residues long. Germline values: CDR1 SGHAT, CDR2 FQNNGV. CDR3 bases: TGTGCCAACAGCCTCGAAGATTTTGGTGTGAATGAGCAGTTCTTC. It specifies CANSLEDFGVNEQFF.

The chain has TRBV25-1 and TRBJ2-2; no firm D call. The V end was cut by 3 bases, the J end by 5 bases, with 7 bases between. This CDR3 is 13 amino acids long. Looked up from germline, CDR1 is MGHDK and CDR2 is SYGVNS. This CDR3 reads CASSDLETGELFF. The CDR3 DNA reads TGTGCCAGCAGTGATCTAGAAACCGGGGAGCTGTTTTTT.

As to this clonotype: Since no conserved phenylalanine or tryptophan closes the CDR3, a read error is the likely cause. It is unclear where the CDR3 begins or ends on the DNA, so no DNA is shown, and the CDR3 is as TCRdb lists it. The chain has TRBV12-3 or TRBV12-4 and TRBJ2-5; no check of the table's D call, TRBD2, against the DNA was made. The CDR3 totals 15 residues, both ends included. The CDR3 sequence: CASILGAGSSETQYY.

Of note for this clonotype: A much larger clone sits a single nucleotide away, making a read error possible. This chain connects TRBV20-1 to TRBJ2-1, with TRBD2 identical over 11 bases. This CDR3 contains 12 residues. J gave up 9 bases and V 3 bases, and 1 base lay outside the gene matches. Germline CDR1 is DFQATT and CDR2 is SNEGSKA (reference sequence). The CDR3 loop is CSASSGRVEQFF. CDR3 DNA sequence: TGCAGTGCTAGTAGCGGGAGGGTTGAGCAGTTCTTC.

As concerns this clonotype: One end of the junction varies from germline; a read error may be responsible. The chain is built from TRBV5-4 and TRBJ2-5, with D tentatively TRBD1 (6 bases). The CDR3 runs to 16 residues. The V gene's germline CDR1 is SGHNT and CDR2 YYREEE (reference sequence). The CDR3 loop is CAISFPRQAKGETQYF. DNA for the CDR3: TGTGCCATCAGCTTCCCTAGACAGGCAAAGGGGGAGACCCAGTACTTC.

The sample holds a few counts of this clonotype. The chain is built from TRBV4-1 and TRBJ2-7; 8 bases agree with TRBD1. The CDR3 consists of 14 residues. Unmatched junction bases numbered 6, after V lost 8 bases and J lost 0 bases. Germline CDR1 and CDR2: MGHRA and YSYEKL. This chain's CDR3 is CASGRTGSSYEQYF. In DNA, the CDR3 is TGCGCCAGCGGCAGGACAGGGAGCTCCTACGAGCAGTACTTC.

In the case of this clonotype: As the CDR3 is not closed by the conserved phenylalanine or tryptophan, this likely results from a read error. The V and J genes are TRBV6-1 and TRBJ2-6; perhaps TRBD1 as D (5 bases). Germline V gene lookup returns CDR1 MNHNS and CDR2 SASEGT. The CDR3 contains 13 residues. The CDR3 bases are TGTGCCAGCGCTCACTCTGGGGCCTACGTCCTGACTTCC. Amino acids: CASAHSGAYVLTS.

The chain employs TRBV11-3 and TRBJ2-3; maybe TRBD2 (6 bases). The CDR3 loop spans 14 amino acids. The V end was cut by 5 bases, the J end by 2 bases, with 11 bases between. Germline V lookup: CDR1 SGHNT, CDR2 YENEEA. The CDR3 bases are TGTGCCAGCAGCACCCGGAGGGACACAGATACGCAGTATTTT. Its protein is CASSTRRDTDTQYF.

There are a few counts of this clonotype. V is TRBV7-9 and J is TRBJ2-5; a possible D gene is TRBD1 (6 bases). Trimming removed 4 bases at V and 2 bases at J, with 11 bases between. The CDR3 spans 14 residues. The germline V gene encodes CDR1 SEHNR and CDR2 FQNEAQ (reference sequence). The CDR3 bases are TGTGCCAGCAGCTCGCAGGGGATTCAAGAGACCCAGTACTTC. Translation gives CASSSQGIQETQYF.

This chain connects TRBV20-1 to TRBJ1-1; D might be TRBD1 (6 bases). With 3 bases removed from V and 3 bases from J, the gap between germline ends came to 26 bases. This CDR3 is 18 amino acids long. The germline gives CDR1 DFQATT, CDR2 SNEGSKA (reference sequence). CDR3 region: CSASSLGAAFTEDTEAFF. The CDR3 DNA sequence: TGCAGTGCTAGTAGTTTGGGGGCAGCTTTCACAGAGGACACTGAAGCTTTCTTT.

Regarding this clonotype: Its ends do not fully match the called genes, so a read error is possible. The rearrangement uses TRBV6-5 and TRBJ1-1; D not certain. Looked up from germline, CDR1 is MNHEY and CDR2 is SVGAGI. This CDR3 is built from 11 residues. CDR3 region: CASSLKGEVFF. CDR3 nucleotides: TGTGCCAGCAGTTTGAAGGGTGAAGTTTTCTTT.